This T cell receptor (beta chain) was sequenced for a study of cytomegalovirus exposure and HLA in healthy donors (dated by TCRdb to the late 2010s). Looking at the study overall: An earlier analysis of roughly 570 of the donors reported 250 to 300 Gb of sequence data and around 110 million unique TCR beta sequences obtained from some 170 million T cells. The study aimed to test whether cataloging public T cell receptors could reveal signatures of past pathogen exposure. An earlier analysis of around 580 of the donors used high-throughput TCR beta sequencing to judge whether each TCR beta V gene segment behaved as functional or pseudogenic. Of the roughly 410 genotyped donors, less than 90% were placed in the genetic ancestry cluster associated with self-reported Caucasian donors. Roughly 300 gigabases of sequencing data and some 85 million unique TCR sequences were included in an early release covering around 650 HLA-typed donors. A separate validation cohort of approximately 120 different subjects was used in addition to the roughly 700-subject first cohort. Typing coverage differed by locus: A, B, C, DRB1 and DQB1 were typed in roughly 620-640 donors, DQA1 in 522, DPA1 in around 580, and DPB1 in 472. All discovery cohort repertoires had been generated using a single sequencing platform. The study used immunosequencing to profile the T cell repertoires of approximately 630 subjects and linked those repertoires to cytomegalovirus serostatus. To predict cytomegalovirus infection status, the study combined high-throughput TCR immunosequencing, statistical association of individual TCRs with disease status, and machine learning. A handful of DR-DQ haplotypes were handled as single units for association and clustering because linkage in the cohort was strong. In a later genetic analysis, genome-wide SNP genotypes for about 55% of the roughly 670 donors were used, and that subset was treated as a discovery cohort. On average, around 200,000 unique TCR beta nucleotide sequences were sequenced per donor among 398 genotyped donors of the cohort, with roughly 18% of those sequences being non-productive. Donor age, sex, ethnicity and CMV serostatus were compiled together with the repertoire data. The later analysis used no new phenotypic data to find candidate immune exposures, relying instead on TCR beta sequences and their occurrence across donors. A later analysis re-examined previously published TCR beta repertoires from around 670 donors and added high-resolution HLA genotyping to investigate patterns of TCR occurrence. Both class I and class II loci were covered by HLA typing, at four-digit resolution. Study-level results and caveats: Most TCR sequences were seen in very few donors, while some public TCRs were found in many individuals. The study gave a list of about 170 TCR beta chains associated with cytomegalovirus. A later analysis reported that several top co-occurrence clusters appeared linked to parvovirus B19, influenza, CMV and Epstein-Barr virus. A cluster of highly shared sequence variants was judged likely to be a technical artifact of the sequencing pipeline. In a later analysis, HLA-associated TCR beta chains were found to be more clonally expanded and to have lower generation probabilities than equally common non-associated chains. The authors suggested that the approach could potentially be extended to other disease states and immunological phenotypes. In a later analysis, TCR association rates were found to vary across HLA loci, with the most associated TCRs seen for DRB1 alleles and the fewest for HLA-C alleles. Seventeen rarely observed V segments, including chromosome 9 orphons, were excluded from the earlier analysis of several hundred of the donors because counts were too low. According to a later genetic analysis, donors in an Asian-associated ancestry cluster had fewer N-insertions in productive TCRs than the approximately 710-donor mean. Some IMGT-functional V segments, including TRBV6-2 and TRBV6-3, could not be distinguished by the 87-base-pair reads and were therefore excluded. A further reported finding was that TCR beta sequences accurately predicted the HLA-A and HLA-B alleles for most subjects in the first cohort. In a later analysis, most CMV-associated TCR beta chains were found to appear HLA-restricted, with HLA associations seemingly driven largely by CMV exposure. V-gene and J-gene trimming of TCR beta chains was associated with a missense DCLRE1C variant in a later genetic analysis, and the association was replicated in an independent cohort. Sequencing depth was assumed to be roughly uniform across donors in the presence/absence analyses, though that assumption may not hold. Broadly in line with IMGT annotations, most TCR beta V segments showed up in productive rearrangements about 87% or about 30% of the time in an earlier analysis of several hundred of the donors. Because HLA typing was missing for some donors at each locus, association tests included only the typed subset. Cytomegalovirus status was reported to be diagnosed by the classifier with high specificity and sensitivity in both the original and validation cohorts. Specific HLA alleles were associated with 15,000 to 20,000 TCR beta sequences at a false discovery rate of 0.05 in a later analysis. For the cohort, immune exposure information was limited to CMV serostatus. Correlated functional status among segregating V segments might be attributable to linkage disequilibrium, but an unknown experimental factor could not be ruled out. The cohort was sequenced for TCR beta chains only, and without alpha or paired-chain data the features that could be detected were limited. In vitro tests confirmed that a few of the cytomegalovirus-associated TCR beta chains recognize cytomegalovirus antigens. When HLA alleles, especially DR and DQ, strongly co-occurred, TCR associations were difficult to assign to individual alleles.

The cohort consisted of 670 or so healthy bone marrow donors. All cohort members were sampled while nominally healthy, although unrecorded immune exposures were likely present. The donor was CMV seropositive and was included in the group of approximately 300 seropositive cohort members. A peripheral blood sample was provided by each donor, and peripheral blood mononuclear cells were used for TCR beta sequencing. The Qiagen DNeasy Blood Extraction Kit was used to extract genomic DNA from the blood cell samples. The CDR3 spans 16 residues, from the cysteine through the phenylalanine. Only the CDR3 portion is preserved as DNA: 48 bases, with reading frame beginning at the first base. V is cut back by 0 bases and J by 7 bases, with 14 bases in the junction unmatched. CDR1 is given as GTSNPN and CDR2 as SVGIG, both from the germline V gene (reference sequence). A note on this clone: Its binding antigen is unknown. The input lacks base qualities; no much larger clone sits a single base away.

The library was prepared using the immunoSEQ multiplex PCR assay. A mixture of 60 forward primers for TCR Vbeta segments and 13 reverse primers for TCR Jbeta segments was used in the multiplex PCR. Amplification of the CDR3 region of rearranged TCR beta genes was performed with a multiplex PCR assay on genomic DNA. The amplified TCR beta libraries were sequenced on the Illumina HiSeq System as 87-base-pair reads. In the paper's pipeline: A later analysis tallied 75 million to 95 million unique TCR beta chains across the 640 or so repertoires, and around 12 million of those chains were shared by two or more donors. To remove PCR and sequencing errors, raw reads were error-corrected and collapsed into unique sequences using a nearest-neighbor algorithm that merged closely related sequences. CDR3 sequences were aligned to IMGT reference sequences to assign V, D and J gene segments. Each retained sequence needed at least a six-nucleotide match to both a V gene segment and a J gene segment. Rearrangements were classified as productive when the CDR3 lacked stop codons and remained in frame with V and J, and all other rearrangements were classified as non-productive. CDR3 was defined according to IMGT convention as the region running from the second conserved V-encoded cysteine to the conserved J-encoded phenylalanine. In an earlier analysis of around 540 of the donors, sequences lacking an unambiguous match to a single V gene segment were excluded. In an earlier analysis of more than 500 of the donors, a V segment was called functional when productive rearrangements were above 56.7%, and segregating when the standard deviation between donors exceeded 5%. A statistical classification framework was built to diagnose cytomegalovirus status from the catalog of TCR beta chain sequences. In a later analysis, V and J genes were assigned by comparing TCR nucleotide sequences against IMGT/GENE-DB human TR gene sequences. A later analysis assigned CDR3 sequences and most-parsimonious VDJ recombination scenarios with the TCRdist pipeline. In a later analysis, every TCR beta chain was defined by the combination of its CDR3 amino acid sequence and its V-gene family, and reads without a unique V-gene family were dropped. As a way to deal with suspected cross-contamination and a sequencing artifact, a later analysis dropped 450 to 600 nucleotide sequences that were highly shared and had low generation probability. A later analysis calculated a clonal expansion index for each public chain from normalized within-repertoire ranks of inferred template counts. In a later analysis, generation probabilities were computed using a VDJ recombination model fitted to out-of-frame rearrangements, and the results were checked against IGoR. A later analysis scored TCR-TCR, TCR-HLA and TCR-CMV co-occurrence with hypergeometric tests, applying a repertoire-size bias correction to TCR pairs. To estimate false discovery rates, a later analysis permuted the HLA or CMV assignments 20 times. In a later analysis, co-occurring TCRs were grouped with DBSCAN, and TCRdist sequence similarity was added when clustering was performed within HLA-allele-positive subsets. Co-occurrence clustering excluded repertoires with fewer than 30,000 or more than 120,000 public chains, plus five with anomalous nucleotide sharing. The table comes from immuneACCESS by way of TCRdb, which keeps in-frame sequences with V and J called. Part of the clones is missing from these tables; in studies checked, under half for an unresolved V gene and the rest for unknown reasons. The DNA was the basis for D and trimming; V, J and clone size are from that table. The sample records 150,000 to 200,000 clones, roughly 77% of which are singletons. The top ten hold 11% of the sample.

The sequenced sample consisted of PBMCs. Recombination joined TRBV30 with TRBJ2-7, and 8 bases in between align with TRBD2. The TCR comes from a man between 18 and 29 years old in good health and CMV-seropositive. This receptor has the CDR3 CAWSVFGGRRLEEQYF. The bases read TGTGCCTGGAGTGTATTTGGCGGGAGGCGTCTTGAGGAGCAGTACTTC.